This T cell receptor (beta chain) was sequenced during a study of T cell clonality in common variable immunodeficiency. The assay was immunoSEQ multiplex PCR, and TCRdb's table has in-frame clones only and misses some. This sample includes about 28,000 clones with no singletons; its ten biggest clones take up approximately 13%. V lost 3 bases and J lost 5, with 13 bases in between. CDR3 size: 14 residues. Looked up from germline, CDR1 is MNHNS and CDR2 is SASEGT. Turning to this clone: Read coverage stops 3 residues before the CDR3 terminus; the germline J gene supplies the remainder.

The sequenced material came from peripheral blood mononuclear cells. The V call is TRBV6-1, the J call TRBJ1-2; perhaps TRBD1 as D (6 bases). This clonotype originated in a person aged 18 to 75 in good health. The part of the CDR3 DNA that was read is TGTGCCAGCAGTGATGGACAGCGGATTTATGGC. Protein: CASSDGQRIYG. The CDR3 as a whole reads CASSDGQRIYGYTF.